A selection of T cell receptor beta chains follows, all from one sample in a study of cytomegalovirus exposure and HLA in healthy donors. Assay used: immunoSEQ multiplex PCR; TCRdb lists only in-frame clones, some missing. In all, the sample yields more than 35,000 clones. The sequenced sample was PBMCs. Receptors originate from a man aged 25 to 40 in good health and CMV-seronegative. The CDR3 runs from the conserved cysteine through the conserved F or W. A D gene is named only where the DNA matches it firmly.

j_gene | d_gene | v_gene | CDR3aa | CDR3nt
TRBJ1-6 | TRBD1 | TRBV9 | CASSGSDRGGSPLHF | TGTGCCAGCAGCGGATCGGACAGGGGTGGATCACCCCTCCACTTT
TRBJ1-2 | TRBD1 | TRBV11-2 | CASSYPTGTGNGYTF | TGTGCCAGCAGCTACCCAACCGGGACAGGGAACGGCTACACCTTC
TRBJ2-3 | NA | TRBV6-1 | CASSVKGETDTQYF | TGTGCCAGCAGTGTAAAGGGGGAGACAGATACGCAGTATTTT
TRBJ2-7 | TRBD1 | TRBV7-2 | CASSLQGADSYEQYF | TGTGCCAGCAGCTTACAGGGGGCAGACTCCTACGAGCAGTACTTC
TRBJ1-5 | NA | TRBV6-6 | CASSYQDQPQHF | TGTGCCAGCAGTTACCAGGATCAGCCCCAGCATTTT
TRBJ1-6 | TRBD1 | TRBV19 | CASSIALRDRASPLHF | TGTGCCAGTAGTATTGCCCTCCGGGACAGGGCTTCACCCCTCCACTTT
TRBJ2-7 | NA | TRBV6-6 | CASSPTGNPAYEQYF | TGTGCCAGCAGTCCAACAGGGAACCCTGCCTACGAGCAGTACTTC
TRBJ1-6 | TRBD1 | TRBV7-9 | CASSQRDRDNSPLHF | TGTGCCAGCAGCCAAAGGGACAGGGATAATTCACCCCTCCACTTT
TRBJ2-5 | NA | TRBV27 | CASSARGMGETQYF | TGTGCCAGCAGTGCCAGGGGTATGGGGGAGACCCAGTACTTC
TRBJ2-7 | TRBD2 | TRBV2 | CASAWPSGVSYEQYF | TGTGCCAGCGCCTGGCCTAGCGGAGTCTCCTACGAGCAGTACTTC
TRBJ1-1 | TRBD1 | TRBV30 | CAWAGTGFFTNTEAFF | TGTGCCTGGGCCGGGACAGGGTTTTTCACGAACACTGAAGCTTTCTTT
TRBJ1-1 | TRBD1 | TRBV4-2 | CASSSGQGAWVAFF | TGTGCCAGCAGCTCCGGACAGGGGGCGTGGGTAGCTTTCTTT
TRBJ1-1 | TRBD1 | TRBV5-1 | CASSLTGGDTEAFF | TGCGCCAGCAGCTTGACAGGGGGGGACACTGAAGCTTTCTTT
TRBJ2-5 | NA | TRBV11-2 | CASSLVRETQYF | TGTGCCAGCAGCTTGGTACGGGAGACCCAGTACTTC
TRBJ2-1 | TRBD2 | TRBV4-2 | CASSQDGLAGVAEQFF | TGTGCCAGCAGCCAAGATGGGCTAGCGGGAGTTGCTGAGCAGTTCTTC
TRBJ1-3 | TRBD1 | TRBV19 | CASSFLQGSHSGNTIYF | TGTGCCAGTAGCTTCTTACAGGGGTCCCACTCTGGAAACACCATATATTTT
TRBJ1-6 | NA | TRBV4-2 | CASSQDFLSPLHF | TGTGCCAGCAGCCAAGATTTCCTTTCACCCCTCCACTTT
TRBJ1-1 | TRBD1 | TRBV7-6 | CASSLSRGDRESFF | TGTGCCAGCAGCTTATCCCGGGGGGACAGGGAATCTTTCTTT
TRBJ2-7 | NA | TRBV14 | CASSQDPQRPYEQYF | TGTGCCAGCAGCCAAGATCCCCAGCGACCTTACGAGCAGTACTTC
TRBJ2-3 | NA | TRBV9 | CASSVVPRADTQYF | TGTGCCAGCAGCGTAGTACCGAGGGCAGATACGCAGTATTTT
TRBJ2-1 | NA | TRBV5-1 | CASSPQTSNEQFF | TGCGCCAGCAGCCCCCAGACTAGCAATGAGCAGTTCTTC
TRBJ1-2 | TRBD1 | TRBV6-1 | CASSELTGVGGYTF | TGTGCCAGCAGTGAGCTGACAGGGGTGGGAGGCTACACCTTC
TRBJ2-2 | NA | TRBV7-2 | CASSLLGLTNTGELFF | TGTGCCAGCAGCTTATTGGGACTGACGAACACCGGGGAGCTGTTTTTT